These 29 T cell receptor beta chains were all obtained from the same sample, sequenced in a study of cytomegalovirus exposure and HLA in healthy donors (dated by TCRdb to about 2017). The receptor library was made with the immunoSEQ multiplex PCR assay. A mixture of 60 forward primers for TCR Vbeta segments and 13 reverse primers for TCR Jbeta segments was used in the multiplex PCR. TCRdb re-hosts the immuneACCESS table, in-frame sequences only. Its copies lack some clones; in the studies checked, an unresolved V gene accounts for under half of them, and the cause for the rest is not known. Recorded for this sample are over 100,000 clones; nearly 75% of them occurred a single time. About 4.9% of the sample goes to the ten largest clones. The specimen was PBMCs. All receptors come from a man under 40 in good health and CMV-seropositive.

V gene TRBV18 combines with J gene TRBJ2-7; 9 positions match TRBD1. J was trimmed by 2 bases and V by 6 bases; bases with no gene match: 8. CDR1 is KGHSH and CDR2 is LQKENI in the germline V gene. The CDR3 totals 15 residues. The CDR3 nucleotides are TGTGCCAGCTCCCCCGGGACAGGGTTGGCCTACGAGCAGTACTTC. Translating it yields CASSPGTGLAYEQYF.

V and J are TRBV15 and TRBJ2-3, with a tentative D call TRBD2 (6 bases). This CDR3 contains 16 residues. The V and J ends lost 0 bases and 8 bases respectively, with 18 bases between them. The germline V gene has CDR1 LNHNV and CDR2 YYDKDF (reference sequence). The CDR3 sequence: CATSRDSAGGVGTQYF. The CDR3 DNA is TGTGCCACCAGCAGAGATTCAGCGGGTGGGGTGGGTACGCAGTATTTT.

The J gene is TRBJ1-1, the V gene TRBV19, with D hard to call. The germline V gene has CDR1 LNHDA and CDR2 SQIVND (reference sequence). Trimming stripped 7 bases from V and 2 bases from J, with 8 bases between. This CDR3 has 12 amino acids. CDR3 in amino acids: CASKPGNTEAFF. Here the CDR3 DNA reads TGTGCCAGTAAACCAGGAAACACTGAAGCTTTCTTT. Full variable domain (remainder filled in from reference TRBV19 and TRBJ1-1): DGGITQSPKYLFRKEGQNVTLSCEQNLNHDAMYWYRQDPGQGLRLIYYSQIVNDFQKGDIAEGYSVSREKKESFPLTVTSAQKNPTAFYLCASKPGNTEAFFGQGTRLTVV.

The rearrangement joins TRBV18 to TRBJ2-1; 8 bases match TRBD2. The germline gives CDR1 KGHSH, CDR2 LQKENI. J was trimmed by 8 bases and V by 0 bases; bases with no gene match: 9. The length of the CDR3 is 16 residues. CDR3 region: CASSPPSGGAIYEQFF. The CDR3 region has the DNA TGTGCCAGCTCACCACCGTCCGGGGGGGCTATCTATGAGCAGTTCTTC.

The chain links TRBV9 to TRBJ2-2, with a tentative D call TRBD1 (5 bases). CDR1 is SGDLS and CDR2 is YYNGEE in the germline V gene. The ends were cut back, 2 bases at V and 4 bases at J, with 15 bases in the middle. CDR3 length: 16 residues. In nucleotides, the CDR3 is TGTGCCAGCAGCGTCCCAGGTTTTGGGGCCACCGGGGAGCTGTTTTTT. Protein sequence: CASSVPGFGATGELFF.

This chain joins TRBV7-2 and TRBJ2-7, with D possibly matching TRBD1 (6 bases). V was trimmed by 2 bases and J by 1 base, leaving 9 bases between them. Germline values: CDR1 SGHTA, CDR2 FQGNSA. This CDR3 is 14 amino acids long. The CDR3 region has the DNA TGTGCCAGCAGCTTACTGACAGGTTCCTACGAGCAGTACTTC. This encodes CASSLLTGSYEQYF.

This clone occurred once. The chain recombines TRBV19 with TRBJ1-1; possibly TRBD1 for D (6 bases). CDR1 is LNHDA, CDR2 SQIVND, per germline (reference sequence). The CDR3 length is 15 residues. V lost 6 bases and J lost 2, with 16 bases in between. The chain's CDR3 is CASSDSRGGNTEAFF. CDR3 in DNA: TGTGCCAGTAGCGATTCGAGGGGGGGAAACACTGAAGCTTTCTTT.

V is TRBV7-2 and J is TRBJ1-2; tentatively, D is TRBD1 (6 bases). Trimming pared 4 bases from V and 5 bases from J, leaving 17 bases between. The V gene's germline CDR1 is SGHTA and CDR2 FQGNSA. The CDR3 sequence is 15 residues long. The CDR3 protein is CASSSGTTPRYGYTF. CDR3 sequence (DNA): TGTGCCAGCAGCTCCGGGACAACCCCTAGGTATGGCTACACCTTC.

The chain couples TRBV4-3 to TRBJ1-5; D gene uncertain. With 0 bases removed from V and 7 bases from J, the gap between germline ends came to 7 bases. Germline CDR1 and CDR2: LGHNA and YSLEER. This CDR3 region has 13 residues. CDR3 loop: CASSQEEGQPQHF. CDR3 DNA: TGCGCCAGCAGCCAAGAGGAGGGCCAGCCCCAGCATTTT.

This clone was detected a few times. The V call is TRBV6-1, the J call TRBJ2-1; possibly TRBD2 for D (5 bases). The CDR3 length is 14 residues. From germline, CDR1 is MNHNS and CDR2 SASEGT. V was clipped by 2 bases and J by 8 bases, with 13 bases between them. CDR3 loop: CASSEKIEGHEQFF. In DNA, the CDR3 is TGTGCCAGCAGTGAAAAGATCGAGGGTCATGAGCAGTTCTTC.

The chain has TRBV4-1 and TRBJ2-1; 8 bases line up with TRBD1. The CDR3 has 15 amino acids. Germline V gene sequence: CDR1 MGHRA, CDR2 YSYEKL. Trimming removed 4 bases from V and 0 bases from J; junction bases left unmatched: 2. As DNA, the CDR3 is TGCGCCAGCAGCCCACAGGGGGACTCCTACAATGAGCAGTTCTTC. Translating gives CASSPQGDSYNEQFF.

The chain recombines TRBV5-1 with TRBJ2-1, with D tentatively TRBD2 (7 bases). This CDR3 region has 17 residues. The V gene lost 2 bases and the J gene lost 7 bases, with 22 bases spanning the gap. Germline assignment: CDR1 SGHRS and CDR2 YFSETQ. CDR3 DNA sequence: TGCGCCAGCAGCTTAGGTCTGGGGCGGGGGCTGGGGAATGAGCAGTTCTTC. It specifies CASSLGLGRGLGNEQFF.

The chain couples TRBV5-4 to TRBJ2-7, with 9 bases fitting TRBD2. Looked up from germline, CDR1 is SGHNT and CDR2 is YYREEE (reference sequence). V lost 0 bases to trimming and J lost 9 bases; unmatched junction nucleotides: 13. The CDR3 spans 16 residues. This CDR3 is CASSLDPIAGGLGQYF. CDR3 in DNA: TGTGCCAGCAGCTTGGATCCGATCGCGGGGGGGCTCGGGCAGTACTTC.

The V gene is TRBV5-6, the J gene TRBJ2-5; a possible D gene is TRBD1 (8 bases). The germline CDR1 and CDR2 sequences are SGHDT and YYEEEE. This CDR3 spans 13 amino acids. The V and J ends lost 5 bases and 5 bases respectively, with 13 bases between them. CDR3: CASRYRGGETQYF. CDR3 bases: TGTGCCAGCAGGTACAGGGGGGGGGAGACCCAGTACTTC.

The chain is built from TRBV5-1 and TRBJ1-1, with D perhaps matching TRBD1 (5 bases). Trimming took 5 bases from V and 0 from J, leaving 8 bases between them. The CDR3 length is 13 residues. Germline assignment: CDR1 SGHRS and CDR2 YFSETQ. The CDR3 spells CASRKGLNTEAFF. CDR3 in DNA: TGCGCCAGCAGGAAGGGGCTGAACACTGAAGCTTTCTTT.

This chain connects TRBV4-3 to TRBJ2-5; D is perhaps TRBD2 (5 bases). CDR1 is LGHNA and CDR2 is YSLEER in the germline V gene. The CDR3 has 15 residues. V lost 1 base and J 4 bases, leaving 13 bases between the germline ends. For the CDR3, the DNA is TGCGCCAGCAGCCAAGGAGGGCGGGCGGGAGAGACCCAGTACTTC. Translating gives CASSQGGRAGETQYF.

The chain carries TRBV7-9 and TRBJ2-7; D call uncertain. Trimming stripped 5 bases from V and 2 bases from J, with 10 bases between. The CDR3 consists of 13 residues. Germline V gene data show CDR1 as SEHNR and CDR2 as FQNEAQ (reference sequence). CDR3 sequence (DNA): TGTGCCAGCAGCCACCCACAGACCTACGAGCAGTACTTC. Translated, it gives CASSHPQTYEQYF.

The chain has TRBV11-2 and TRBJ2-5; a possible D gene is TRBD1 (7 bases). Germline CDR1 reads SGHAT; CDR2 reads FQNNGV. V was shortened by 5 bases and J by 7 bases, with 17 bases between the two germline ends. The CDR3 loop spans 14 amino acids. CDR3 nucleotide sequence: TGTGCCAGCAGCGAAACAGGGGTGGAGGGGACCCAGTACTTC. It translates to CASSETGVEGTQYF.

V is TRBV19 and J is TRBJ1-1, with a possible D match to TRBD1 (5 bases). CDR1 and CDR2 (germline): LNHDA, SQIVND (reference sequence). V gave up 7 bases and J gave up 5 bases, with 11 bases separating them. The CDR3 totals 12 residues. The CDR3 loop is CASTFGGTEAFF. As DNA, the CDR3 is TGTGCCAGTACCTTCGGGGGAACTGAAGCTTTCTTT.

This clone was observed a single time. The V call is TRBV5-6, the J call TRBJ2-6, with 7 bases matching TRBD2. Trimming took 1 base from V and 0 from J; bases not matched to a gene: 7. Germline CDR1 reads SGHDT; CDR2 reads YYEEEE. This CDR3 has 18 amino acids. The DNA of the CDR3 is TGTGCCAGCAGCTTGTCCACGGGGGGAAGCTCTGGGGCCAACGTCCTGACTTTC. Translation: CASSLSTGGSSGANVLTF.

J is TRBJ1-6 and V is TRBV30; D possibly corresponds to TRBD1 (5 bases). The CDR3 covers 12 residues. Trimming removed 4 bases from V and 6 bases from J, with 7 bases in between. Germline V gene sequence: CDR1 GTSNPN, CDR2 SVGIG (reference sequence). The CDR3 DNA reads TGTGCCTGGACAGGGTCTAATTCACCCCTCCACTTT. This translates into CAWTGSNSPLHF.

The V call is TRBV2, the J call TRBJ1-6; D is possibly TRBD1 (5 bases). The CDR3 loop spans 14 amino acids. Germline CDR1 reads SNHLY; CDR2 reads FYNNEI. Trimming took off 4 bases at V and 6 bases at J, with 10 bases between the two ends. Written as DNA, the CDR3 is TGTGCCAGCAGTGTCAGTCAGGGTAATTCACCCCTCCACTTT. Its protein product is CASSVSQGNSPLHF.

The V gene is TRBV5-8, the J gene TRBJ2-3; D unresolved. The germline CDR1 and CDR2 sequences are SGHTS and YDEGEE. The V end was cut by 1 base, the J end by 9 bases, with 9 bases between. This CDR3 has 12 amino acids. The CDR3 sequence is CASSLSLGTQYF. CDR3 coding DNA: TGTGCCAGCAGCTTGTCCCTAGGCACGCAGTATTTT.

The gene calls are TRBV5-4 and TRBJ2-3, with 7 bases lining up with TRBD2. From germline, CDR1 is SGHNT and CDR2 YYREEE (reference sequence). CDR3 length equals 16 residues. The trim removed 5 bases at V and 2 bases at J, leaving 11 bases unmatched. CDR3 residues: CASRGGTGGDTDTQYF. The CDR3 DNA sequence: TGTGCCAGCAGGGGAGGGACTGGAGGAGACACAGATACGCAGTATTTT.

The V and J genes are TRBV30 and TRBJ1-4; D possibly corresponds to TRBD1 (6 bases). CDR1 is GTSNPN and CDR2 is SVGIG in the germline V gene (reference sequence). Trimming stripped 4 bases from V and 7 bases from J, with 19 bases between. CDR3 length: 15 amino acids. CDR3 coding DNA: TGTGCCTGGACTGTCGGTTCCAGGGGTGGTGAAAAACTGTTTTTT. It specifies CAWTVGSRGGEKLFF.

This clone was detected a few times. The rearrangement uses TRBV6-1 and TRBJ1-6; D not certain. The CDR3 is 13 residues long. The germline V gene encodes CDR1 MNHNS and CDR2 SASEGT. The CDR3 DNA sequence: TGTGCATTAACGAGGGATTATAATTCACCCCTCCACTTT. It translates to CALTRDYNSPLHF.

This chain joins TRBV4-1 and TRBJ1-6; D is possibly TRBD1 (6 bases). The V end was cut by 6 bases, the J end by 4 bases, with 19 bases between. The CDR3 is 17 residues long. The V gene's germline CDR1 is MGHRA and CDR2 YSYEKL. The CDR3 loop reads CASSPPGQGFYNSPLHF. As DNA, the CDR3 is TGCGCCAGCAGTCCTCCGGGACAAGGGTTTTATAATTCACCCCTCCACTTT.

The rearrangement joins TRBV5-1 to TRBJ2-1; maybe TRBD1 (5 bases). From germline, CDR1 is SGHRS and CDR2 YFSETQ. The ends were cut back, 0 bases at V and 0 bases at J, with 10 bases in the middle. The CDR3 spans 16 residues. The CDR3 bases are TGCGCCAGCAGCTTGGCCAGGGTAAGCTCCTACAATGAGCAGTTCTTC. Residues: CASSLARVSSYNEQFF.

This chain links TRBV5-1 with TRBJ2-2; D unclear. Germline V gives CDR1 SGHRS, CDR2 YFSETQ. This CDR3 has 14 amino acids. Deletions cut 4 bases from V and 1 base from J, with 8 bases between. The CDR3 region has the DNA TGCGCCAGCAGCGCCTCCGGGAACACCGGGGAGCTGTTTTTT. Translated, it gives CASSASGNTGELFF.